This TCR beta chain was observed in a study of blood T cell repertoires in COVID-19. On the study more broadly: The United States, Italy and Spain provided the acute and convalescent COVID-19 samples. Sample material is recorded as cDNA or gDNA derived from T cells, B-cell-depleted T cells, or PBMCs.

CDR3 length: 13 residues. V lost 6 bases, J lost 10 bases, and 5 bases stayed unmatched. This clone was seen a handful of times. Authors' data handling: Using reference gene primer amplification, nucleated cell counts were estimated. The repertoire was sequenced with immunoSEQ multiplex PCR; TCRdb's copy has only in-frame clones and lacks some. V and J calls and clone size are those listed in that table; D and trimming were worked out from the DNA. Found here are about 75,000 clones, more than 75% of them singletons; the top ten hold around 20%. The sample consisted of peripheral blood. The sequence was collected from a human donor in a cohort sampled during active COVID-19. J is TRBJ1-6 and V is TRBV12-3 or TRBV12-4; 8 bases fit TRBD1. The CDR3 DNA reads TGTGCCAGCAGGGACAGGGTGAACTCACCCCTCCACTTT. It is translated as CASRDRVNSPLHF.